A selection of T cell receptor beta chains follows, all from one sample in a study of OX40 agonist ivuxolimab in advanced cancers. Assay used: immunoSEQ multiplex PCR; TCRdb lists only in-frame clones, some missing. Seen here are tens of thousands of clones, about 88% observed once, and the top ten hold more than 1.5%. This sample comprised CD4+ or CD8+ T cells sorted from blood, obtained in a trial of the OX40 agonist ivuxolimab. The source of these receptors is an adult with an advanced solid tumor such as melanoma, head and neck, liver or kidney cancer. Each CDR3 is given with its conserved first and last residue. Each record gives: J gene, V gene, CDR3 protein.

j_call: TRBJ2-5; v_call: TRBV7-3; cdr3_aa: CASSADRGEETQYF
j_call: TRBJ1-2; v_call: TRBV13; cdr3_aa: CASSLWGDTNYGYTF
j_call: TRBJ2-1; v_call: TRBV7-3; cdr3_aa: CASSLNAGSYNEQFF
j_call: TRBJ2-1; v_call: TRBV11-2; cdr3_aa: CASGRGSHEQFF
j_call: TRBJ2-3; v_call: TRBV5-1; cdr3_aa: CASSLGGTSETDTQYF
j_call: TRBJ2-7; v_call: TRBV27; cdr3_aa: CASSRTRVAYEQYF
j_call: TRBJ2-7; v_call: TRBV16; cdr3_aa: CASSQTRGSYEQYF
j_call: TRBJ2-5; v_call: TRBV18; cdr3_aa: CASSAGTEETQYF
j_call: TRBJ2-5; v_call: TRBV18; cdr3_aa: CASSAETSGQETQYF
j_call: TRBJ2-5; v_call: TRBV28; cdr3_aa: CASRAGVGETQYF
j_call: TRBJ2-1; v_call: TRBV7-8; cdr3_aa: CASSSRDSGGEQFF
j_call: TRBJ2-7; v_call: TRBV28; cdr3_aa: CASSLRVRYEQYF
j_call: TRBJ2-7; v_call: TRBV25-1; cdr3_aa: CASSGGYEQYF
j_call: TRBJ2-5; v_call: TRBV28; cdr3_aa: CASSSPGGPETQYF
j_call: TRBJ1-2; v_call: TRBV19; cdr3_aa: CASHLGRINYGYTF
j_call: TRBJ2-7; v_call: TRBV28; cdr3_aa: CASSLFRTGSYEQYF
j_call: TRBJ2-2; v_call: TRBV5-1; cdr3_aa: CASSLDRGATGELFF
j_call: TRBJ1-5; v_call: TRBV19; cdr3_aa: CASSRDRDQPQHF
j_call: TRBJ1-2; v_call: TRBV6-5; cdr3_aa: CASSYGPRTYGYTF
j_call: TRBJ2-3; v_call: TRBV4-1; cdr3_aa: CASSRLAANTDTQYF
j_call: TRBJ2-7; v_call: TRBV6-1; cdr3_aa: CASGGGSSYEQYF
j_call: TRBJ2-5; v_call: TRBV5-5; cdr3_aa: CASSPRAGGETQYF
j_call: TRBJ1-3; v_call: TRBV28; cdr3_aa: CASTSGGRVDGNTIYF
j_call: TRBJ2-2; v_call: TRBV2; cdr3_aa: CASRAGAGVGTGELFF
j_call: TRBJ1-2; v_call: TRBV18; cdr3_aa: CASSPDRLNYGYTF
j_call: TRBJ2-3; v_call: TRBV18; cdr3_aa: CASSTSAGSTDTQYF
j_call: TRBJ2-7; v_call: TRBV10-3; cdr3_aa: CAIRGIGQAPYEQYF
j_call: TRBJ2-2; v_call: TRBV5-1; cdr3_aa: CASRLMEGELFF
j_call: TRBJ2-3; v_call: TRBV7-9; cdr3_aa: CASSLVSGNTDTQYF
j_call: TRBJ1-2; v_call: TRBV19; cdr3_aa: CASSPGTVTYGYTF
j_call: TRBJ2-2; v_call: TRBV7-3; cdr3_aa: CASSQAGGANTGELFF
j_call: TRBJ2-7; v_call: TRBV30; cdr3_aa: CAWSVGGRSVAGDYEQYF
j_call: TRBJ2-5; v_call: TRBV9; cdr3_aa: CASSVTDAVQETQYF
j_call: TRBJ2-2; v_call: TRBV6-1; cdr3_aa: CASSENGAAGELFF
j_call: TRBJ2-2; v_call: TRBV7-2; cdr3_aa: CASRRGRNTGELFF
j_call: TRBJ2-7; v_call: TRBV7-9; cdr3_aa: CASSSRWAGEASEQYF
j_call: TRBJ1-4; v_call: TRBV7-9; cdr3_aa: CASTLGGHNEKLFF
j_call: TRBJ1-3; v_call: TRBV7-2; cdr3_aa: CASTTGTAGNTIYF
j_call: TRBJ2-7; v_call: TRBV7-2; cdr3_aa: CASSDRYSFEQYF
j_call: TRBJ2-3; v_call: TRBV19; cdr3_aa: CASSTGTGTDTQYF
j_call: TRBJ2-7; v_call: TRBV19; cdr3_aa: CASSSGVQDEQYF
j_call: TRBJ1-4; v_call: TRBV18; cdr3_aa: CASSPQKGAGEKLFF
j_call: TRBJ2-7; v_call: TRBV4-3; cdr3_aa: CASSLQTGPYEQYF
j_call: TRBJ2-1; v_call: TRBV18; cdr3_aa: CASSKAGVANEQFF
j_call: TRBJ2-5; v_call: TRBV5-4; cdr3_aa: CASSLDGGDHQETQYF
j_call: TRBJ2-5; v_call: TRBV7-6; cdr3_aa: CASSLDTSVPPGTQYF
j_call: TRBJ2-3; v_call: TRBV5-6; cdr3_aa: CASRGRTTDTQYF
j_call: TRBJ2-7; v_call: TRBV11-2; cdr3_aa: CASSPRSYEQYF
j_call: TRBJ2-7; v_call: TRBV5-1; cdr3_aa: CASSLVGSSYEQYF
j_call: TRBJ2-2; v_call: TRBV5-1; cdr3_aa: CASSLNGQNDAGELFF
j_call: TRBJ1-5; v_call: TRBV7-2; cdr3_aa: CASSLWGRGQPQHF
j_call: TRBJ2-7; v_call: TRBV5-1; cdr3_aa: CASSLQEGAYEQYF
j_call: TRBJ2-1; v_call: TRBV11-2; cdr3_aa: CASSRLTGQSYNEQFF
j_call: TRBJ1-1; v_call: TRBV6-6; cdr3_aa: CASSYKGDMNTEAFF
j_call: TRBJ2-5; v_call: TRBV6-5; cdr3_aa: CASSYRGQTQYF